Here is one T cell receptor (beta chain) with its context. As yet, its antigen is unknown. Germline CDR1 LGHNA, CDR2 YSLEER. The CDR3 is 13 amino acids. V was cut by 1 base and J by 4 bases, with 7 bases left in between. Isolated RNA was reverse transcribed in full, so expressed TCRB transcripts were sequenced. About 3.57 million reads, on average, came from each naive, central memory and regulatory T cell sample. The method was immunoSEQ multiplex PCR; TCRdb's version includes in-frame clones alone and lacks a portion of them. The sample yields hundreds of thousands of clones, approximately 8% seen once. This sample is part of a study of beta chain features in type 1 diabetes. General study results and limits: In type 1 diabetes patients, VDJ junctions had fewer insertions; deletions at these junctions were more frequent. PCR might favor shorter templates, but any such skew would affect patients and controls equally.

Cell sorting via CD45RO/CCR7/CD25/CD127/CD95/CD27 was performed to obtain CD4+ naive, central memory, regulatory and stem cell-like memory cells. This receptor was identified in a woman under 30 in good health. The sample comprised central memory CD4+ T cells from blood. V usage is TRBV4-3 and J usage is TRBJ2-5, with D uncertain. The CDR3 nucleotides read TGCGCCAGCAGCCAAGCCCACGGAGAGACCCAGTACTTC. As protein: CASSQAHGETQYF.